Each of the 10 T cell receptor beta chains below was sequenced from the same sample in a study of CD8+CD57+ T cells in acquired aplastic anemia. Patients sequenced had flow cytometry evidence of CD8+CD57+ cell expansion. TCR beta VDJ and CDR3 were profiled, and genomic DNA was the template. TCRdb re-derived calls from the reads in MiXCR, one entry per CDR3 protein. The data show approximately 170,000 distinct CDR3 sequences, around half seen once. Material for sequencing was sorted CD4+, CD8+, or CD8+CD57+ T cells (not recorded which) from PBMCs. The receptors shown here come from a human donor with aplastic anemia.

This chain links TRBV24-1 with TRBJ2-5, with D hard to call. CDR3 length equals 13 residues. Trimming removed 8 bases from V and 5 bases from J, with 14 bases in between. Germline-derived CDR1 and CDR2 are KGHDR and SFDVKD. This chain's CDR3 is CATTEQSRETQYF. CDR3 coding DNA: TGTGCCACCACCGAGCAGTCAAGGGAGACCCAGTACTTC.

The chain carries TRBV19 and TRBJ1-5; a possible D gene is TRBD1 (6 bases). Germline values: CDR1 LNHDA, CDR2 SQIVND (reference sequence). V was clipped by 5 bases and J by 5 bases, with 16 bases between them. This CDR3 is built from 15 residues. As DNA, the CDR3 is TGTGCCAGTAGTTTGGGGGCGCAGGATTATCAGCCCCAGCATTTT. Protein sequence: CASSLGAQDYQPQHF. The full variable domain, rest sourced from reference TRBV19 and TRBJ1-5, is DGGITQSPKYLFRKEGQNVTLSCEQNLNHDAMYWYRQDPGQGLRLIYYSQIVNDFQKGDIAEGYSVSREKKESFPLTVTSAQKNPTAFYLCASSLGAQDYQPQHFGDGTRLSIL.

This clonotype appeared once. The V call is TRBV19, the J call TRBJ1-2, with a tentative D call TRBD1 (5 bases). Germline assignment: CDR1 LNHDA and CDR2 SQIVND (reference sequence). Trimming cost V 3 bases and J 0 bases, with 8 bases left between them. The length of the CDR3 is 14 residues. CDR3: CASSIMGANYGYTF. DNA of the CDR3: TGTGCCAGTAGTATCATGGGGGCTAACTATGGCTACACCTTC.

This clonotype came up many times. J is TRBJ2-7 and V is TRBV15; D call uncertain. Germline V gene lookup returns CDR1 LNHNV and CDR2 YYDKDF (reference sequence). The CDR3 spans 13 residues. Trimming pared 4 bases from V and 0 bases from J, leaving 7 bases between. CDR3 sequence: CATSKRNSYEQYF. CDR3 bases: TGTGCCACCAGCAAGAGAAACTCCTACGAGCAGTACTTC.

The V call is TRBV7-2, the J call TRBJ1-6; TRBD1 matches at 7 bases. The CDR3 contains 14 residues. Germline loops: CDR1 SGHTA, CDR2 FQGNSA. The V segment lost 5 bases and the J segment 9 bases; nucleotides outside the gene matches: 7. In DNA form, the CDR3 reads TGTGCCAGCAGCCCAGACAGGGCTGGTTCACCCCTCCACTTT. Residues: CASSPDRAGSPLHF.

Concerning this clonotype itself: A much more abundant neighbour one base away suggests this may be a read error. The V and J genes are TRBV20-1 and TRBJ1-3; D unclear. The germline V gene encodes CDR1 DFQATT and CDR2 SNEGSKA (reference sequence). CDR3 length equals 14 residues. CDR3 in amino acids: CSARDGRAGNTTYF. The CDR3 bases are TGCAGTGCTAGAGATGGGAGAGCTGGAAACACCACATATTTT.

This clonotype is a singleton in its sample. The chain carries TRBV24-1 and TRBJ2-7; 11 bases agree with TRBD1. The trim removed 9 bases at V and 9 bases at J, leaving 6 bases unmatched. Germline V gives CDR1 KGHDR, CDR2 SFDVKD. The CDR3 totals 12 residues. CDR3 bases: TGTGCCACCGGGACAGGGGGTTTATGGCAGTACTTC. This sequence encodes CATGTGGLWQYF.

The V gene is TRBV6-1, the J gene TRBJ1-6; 8 bases line up with TRBD1. The V and J ends lost 6 bases and 2 bases, in that order; junction bases with no gene match: 6. Germline loops: CDR1 MNHNS, CDR2 SASEGT. The CDR3 extends over 16 amino acids. The DNA of the CDR3 is TGTGCCAGCAGGCTGACAGGGGAGGCCTATAATTCACCCCTCCACTTT. It specifies CASRLTGEAYNSPLHF.

The chain is built from TRBV2 and TRBJ2-7; D perhaps matches TRBD2 (5 bases). In germline, CDR1 is SNHLY, CDR2 FYNNEI. Trimming stripped 6 bases from V and 5 bases from J, with 14 bases between. This CDR3 has 13 amino acids. The CDR3: CASSLLRVHEQYF. The CDR3 bases are TGTGCCAGCAGCTTATTGCGGGTCCACGAGCAGTACTTC.

This clonotype showed up many times. V and J are TRBV7-2 and TRBJ2-1, with 10 bases lining up with TRBD2. Germline trimming cut 2 bases from V and 7 bases from J; bases unmatched to any gene: 5. The CDR3 has 15 residues. CDR1 and CDR2 from the germline V gene are SGHTA and FQGNSA. The CDR3 protein is CASSLKRGGGNEQFF. The CDR3 DNA reads as TGTGCCAGCAGCTTAAAGCGGGGGGGCGGGAATGAGCAGTTCTTC.